Detailed here is one TCR beta chain. Antigen specificity is unknown. This sample is drawn from a study of shared clonotypes between healthy human individuals. Study-level findings and limits: The study found lower generation probabilities in non-shared clonotypes than in those shared by all four donors. Researchers found naive subsets generally carried larger estimated richness than memory subsets. The authors sampled blood alone, and tissue repertoires likely differ.

The germline gives CDR1 SGDLS, CDR2 YYNGEE. The ends lost 3 bases at V and 3 bases at J; junction bases unmatched: 3. The CDR3 contains 16 residues. TCRdb's table, derived via immunoSEQ multiplex PCR, lists solely in-frame clones and lacks some. The sample has a few hundred thousand clones, just over 65% seen once. Caucasian adults residing in Nashville, Tennessee made up all the donors. This receptor was identified in a man aged 25 to 45 in good health. V usage is TRBV9 and J usage is TRBJ2-2, with 12 positions matching TRBD2. The sequenced sample was memory CD4+ T cells sorted from blood. Subset defined: CD45RA-negative fraction. The CDR3 DNA reads as TGTGCCAGCAGCGGGGGACTAGCGGGTTACACCGGGGAGCTGTTTTTT. The encoded protein is CASSGGLAGYTGELFF.